This TCR beta chain was recovered during a study of blood T cell repertoires in COVID-19. Study context: T cells, B-cell-depleted T cells, or PBMCs provided the cDNA or gDNA that served as material.

Sequencing used immunoSEQ multiplex PCR; TCRdb keeps in-frame clones, though not all of them. The table lists 350,000 to 400,000 clones, approximately 89% of them singletons. The specimen sequenced was PBMCs or T cells enriched from blood (not recorded which). This TCR came from a man aged 40-49 years in a cohort exposed to, infected with or recovered from COVID-19 (not recorded which).

The chain's CDR3 is CAWSVIGGSAVQFF. CDR3 in DNA: TGTGCCTGGAGTGTAATTGGCGGGAGTGCAGTTCAGTTCTTC. The chain recombines TRBV30 with TRBJ2-1; 7 bases fit TRBD2. CDR3 size: 14 residues. In germline, CDR1 is GTSNPN, CDR2 SVGIG (reference sequence). The V segment lost 0 bases and the J segment 13 bases; nucleotides outside the gene matches: 12.